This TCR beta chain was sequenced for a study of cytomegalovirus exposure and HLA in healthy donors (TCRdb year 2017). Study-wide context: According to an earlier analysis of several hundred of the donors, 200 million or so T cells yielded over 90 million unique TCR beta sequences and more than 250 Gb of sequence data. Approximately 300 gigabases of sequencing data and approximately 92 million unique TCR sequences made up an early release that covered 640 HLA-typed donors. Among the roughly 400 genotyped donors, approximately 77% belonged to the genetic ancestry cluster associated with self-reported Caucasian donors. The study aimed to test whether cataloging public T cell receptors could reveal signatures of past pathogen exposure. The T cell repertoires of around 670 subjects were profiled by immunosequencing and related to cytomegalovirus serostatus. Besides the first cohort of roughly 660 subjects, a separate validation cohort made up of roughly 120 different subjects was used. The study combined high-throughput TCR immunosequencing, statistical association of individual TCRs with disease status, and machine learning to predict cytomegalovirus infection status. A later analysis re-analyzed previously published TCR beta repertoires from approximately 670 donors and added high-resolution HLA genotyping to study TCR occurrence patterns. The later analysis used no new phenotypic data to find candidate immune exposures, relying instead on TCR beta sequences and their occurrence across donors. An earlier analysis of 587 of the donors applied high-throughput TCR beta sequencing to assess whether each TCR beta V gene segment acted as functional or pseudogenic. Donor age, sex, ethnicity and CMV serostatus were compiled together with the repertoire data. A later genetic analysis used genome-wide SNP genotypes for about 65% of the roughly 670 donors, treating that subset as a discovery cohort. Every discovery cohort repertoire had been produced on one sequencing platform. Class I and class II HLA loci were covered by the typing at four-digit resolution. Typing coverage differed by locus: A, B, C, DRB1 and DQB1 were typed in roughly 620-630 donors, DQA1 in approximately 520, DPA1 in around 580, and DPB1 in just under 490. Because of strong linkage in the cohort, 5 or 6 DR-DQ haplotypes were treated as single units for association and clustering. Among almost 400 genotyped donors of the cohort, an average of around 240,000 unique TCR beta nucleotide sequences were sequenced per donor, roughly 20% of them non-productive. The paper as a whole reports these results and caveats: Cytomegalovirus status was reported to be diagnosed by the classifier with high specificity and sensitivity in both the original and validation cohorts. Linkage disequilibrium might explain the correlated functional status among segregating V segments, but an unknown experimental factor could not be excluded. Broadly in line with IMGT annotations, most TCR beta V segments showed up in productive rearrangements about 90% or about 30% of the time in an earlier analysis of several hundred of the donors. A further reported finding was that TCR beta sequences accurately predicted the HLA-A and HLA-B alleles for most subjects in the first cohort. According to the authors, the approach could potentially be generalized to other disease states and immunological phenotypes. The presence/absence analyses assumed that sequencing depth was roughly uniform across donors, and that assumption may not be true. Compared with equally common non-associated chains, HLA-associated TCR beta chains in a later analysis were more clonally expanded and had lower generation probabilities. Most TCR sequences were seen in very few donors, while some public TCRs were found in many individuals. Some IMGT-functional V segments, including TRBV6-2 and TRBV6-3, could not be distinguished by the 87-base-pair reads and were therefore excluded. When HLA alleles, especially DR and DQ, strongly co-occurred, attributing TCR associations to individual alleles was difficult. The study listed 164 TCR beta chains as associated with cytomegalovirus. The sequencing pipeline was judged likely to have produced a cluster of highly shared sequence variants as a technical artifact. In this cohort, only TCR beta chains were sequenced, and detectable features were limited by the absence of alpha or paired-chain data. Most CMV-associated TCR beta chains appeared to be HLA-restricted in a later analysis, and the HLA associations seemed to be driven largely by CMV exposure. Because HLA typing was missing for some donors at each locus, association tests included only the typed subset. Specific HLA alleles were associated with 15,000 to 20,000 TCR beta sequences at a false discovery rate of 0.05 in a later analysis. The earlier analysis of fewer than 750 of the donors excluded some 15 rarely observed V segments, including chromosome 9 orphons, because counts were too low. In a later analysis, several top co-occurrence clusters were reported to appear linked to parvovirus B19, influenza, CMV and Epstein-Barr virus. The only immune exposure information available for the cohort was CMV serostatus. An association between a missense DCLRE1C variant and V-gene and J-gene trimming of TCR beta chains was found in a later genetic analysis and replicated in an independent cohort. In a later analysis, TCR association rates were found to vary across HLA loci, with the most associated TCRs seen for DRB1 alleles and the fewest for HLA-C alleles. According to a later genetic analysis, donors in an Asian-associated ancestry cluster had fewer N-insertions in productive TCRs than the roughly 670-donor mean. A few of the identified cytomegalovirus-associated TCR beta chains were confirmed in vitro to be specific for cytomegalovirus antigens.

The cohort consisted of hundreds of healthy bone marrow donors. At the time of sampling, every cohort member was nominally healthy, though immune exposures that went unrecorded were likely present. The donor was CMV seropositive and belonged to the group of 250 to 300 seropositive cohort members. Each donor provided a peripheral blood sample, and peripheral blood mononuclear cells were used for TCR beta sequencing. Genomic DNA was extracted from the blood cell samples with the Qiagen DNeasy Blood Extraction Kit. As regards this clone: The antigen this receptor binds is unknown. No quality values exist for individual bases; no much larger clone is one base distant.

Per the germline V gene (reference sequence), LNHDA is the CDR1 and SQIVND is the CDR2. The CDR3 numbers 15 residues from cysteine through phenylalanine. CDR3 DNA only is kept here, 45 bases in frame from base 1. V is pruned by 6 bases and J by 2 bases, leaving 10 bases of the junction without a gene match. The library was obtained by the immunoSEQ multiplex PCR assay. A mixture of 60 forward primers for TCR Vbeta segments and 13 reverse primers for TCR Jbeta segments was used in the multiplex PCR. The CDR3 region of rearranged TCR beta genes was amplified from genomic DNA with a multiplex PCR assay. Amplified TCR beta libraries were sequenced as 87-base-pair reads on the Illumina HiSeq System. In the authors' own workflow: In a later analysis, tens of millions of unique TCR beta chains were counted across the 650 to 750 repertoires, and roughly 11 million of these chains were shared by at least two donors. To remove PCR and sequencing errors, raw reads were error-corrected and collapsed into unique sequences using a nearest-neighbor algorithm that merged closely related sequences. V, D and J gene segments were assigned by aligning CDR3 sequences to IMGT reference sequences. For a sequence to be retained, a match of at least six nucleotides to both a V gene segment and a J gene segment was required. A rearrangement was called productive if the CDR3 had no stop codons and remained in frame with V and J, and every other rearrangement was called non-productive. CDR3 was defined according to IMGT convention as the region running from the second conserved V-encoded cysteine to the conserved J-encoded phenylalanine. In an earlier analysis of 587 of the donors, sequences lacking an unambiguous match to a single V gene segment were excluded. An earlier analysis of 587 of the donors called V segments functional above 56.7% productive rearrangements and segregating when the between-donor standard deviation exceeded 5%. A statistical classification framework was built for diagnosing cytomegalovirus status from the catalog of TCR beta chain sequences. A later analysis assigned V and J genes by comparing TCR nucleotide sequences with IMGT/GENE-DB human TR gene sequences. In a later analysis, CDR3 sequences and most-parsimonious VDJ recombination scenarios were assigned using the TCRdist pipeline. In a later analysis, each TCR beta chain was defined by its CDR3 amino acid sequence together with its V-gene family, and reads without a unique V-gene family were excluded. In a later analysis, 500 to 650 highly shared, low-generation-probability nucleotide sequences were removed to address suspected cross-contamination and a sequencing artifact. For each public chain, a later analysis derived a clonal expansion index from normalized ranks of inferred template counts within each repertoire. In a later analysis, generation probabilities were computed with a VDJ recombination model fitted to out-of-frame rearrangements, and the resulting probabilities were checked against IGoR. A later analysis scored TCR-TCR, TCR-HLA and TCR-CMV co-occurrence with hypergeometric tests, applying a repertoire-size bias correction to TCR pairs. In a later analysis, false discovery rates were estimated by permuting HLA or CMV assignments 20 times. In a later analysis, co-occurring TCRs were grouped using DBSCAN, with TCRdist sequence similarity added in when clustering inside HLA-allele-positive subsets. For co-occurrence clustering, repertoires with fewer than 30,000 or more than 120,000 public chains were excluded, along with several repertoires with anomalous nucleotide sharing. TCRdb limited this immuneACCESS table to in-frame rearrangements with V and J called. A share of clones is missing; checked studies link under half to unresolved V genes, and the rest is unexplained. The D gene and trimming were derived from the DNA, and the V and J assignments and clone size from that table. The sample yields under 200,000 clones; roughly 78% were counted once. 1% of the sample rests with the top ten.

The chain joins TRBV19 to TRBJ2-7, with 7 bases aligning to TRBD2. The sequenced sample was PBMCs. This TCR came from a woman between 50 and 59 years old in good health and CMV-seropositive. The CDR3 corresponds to CASSSPGRNTYEQYF. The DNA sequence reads TGTGCCAGTAGCAGCCCCGGGAGGAACACCTACGAGCAGTACTTC. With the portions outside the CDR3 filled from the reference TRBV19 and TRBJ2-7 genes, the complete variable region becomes DGGITQSPKYLFRKEGQNVTLSCEQNLNHDAMYWYRQDPGQGLRLIYYSQIVNDFQKGDIAEGYSVSREKKESFPLTVTSAQKNPTAFYLCASSSPGRNTYEQYFGPGTRLTVT.